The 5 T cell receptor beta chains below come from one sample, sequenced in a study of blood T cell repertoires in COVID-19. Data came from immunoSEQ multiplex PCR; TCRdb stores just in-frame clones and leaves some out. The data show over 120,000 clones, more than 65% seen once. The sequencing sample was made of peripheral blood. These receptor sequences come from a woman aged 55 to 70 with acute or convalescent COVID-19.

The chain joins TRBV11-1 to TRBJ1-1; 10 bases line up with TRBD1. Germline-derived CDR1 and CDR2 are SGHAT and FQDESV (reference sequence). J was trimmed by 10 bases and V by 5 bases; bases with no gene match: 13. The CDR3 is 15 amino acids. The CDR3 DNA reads TGTGCCAGCAGCCGCTCTGGGGACAGGGGATTAAGAGCTTTCTTT. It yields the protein CASSRSGDRGLRAFF.

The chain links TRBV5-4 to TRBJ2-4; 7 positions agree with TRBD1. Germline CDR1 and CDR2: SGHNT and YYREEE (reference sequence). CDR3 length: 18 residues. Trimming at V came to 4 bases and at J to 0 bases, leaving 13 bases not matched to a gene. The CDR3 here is CASSPGTGQTIAKNIQYF. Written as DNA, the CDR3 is TGTGCCAGCAGCCCGGGGACGGGACAGACCATAGCCAAAAACATTCAGTACTTC.

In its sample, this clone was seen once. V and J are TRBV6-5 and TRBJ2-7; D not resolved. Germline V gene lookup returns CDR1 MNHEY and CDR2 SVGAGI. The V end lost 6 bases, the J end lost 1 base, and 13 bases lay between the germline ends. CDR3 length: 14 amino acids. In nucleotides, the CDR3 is TGTGCCAGCAGGATCAAGCTTGAGTCCTACGAGCAGTACTTC. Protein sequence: CASRIKLESYEQYF.

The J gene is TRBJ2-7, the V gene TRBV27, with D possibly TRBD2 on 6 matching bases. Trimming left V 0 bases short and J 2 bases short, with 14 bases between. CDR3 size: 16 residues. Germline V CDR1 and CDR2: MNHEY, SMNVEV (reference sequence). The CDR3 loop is CASSLSIGGATYEQYF. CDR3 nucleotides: TGTGCCAGCAGTTTATCGATTGGCGGGGCCACCTACGAGCAGTACTTC.

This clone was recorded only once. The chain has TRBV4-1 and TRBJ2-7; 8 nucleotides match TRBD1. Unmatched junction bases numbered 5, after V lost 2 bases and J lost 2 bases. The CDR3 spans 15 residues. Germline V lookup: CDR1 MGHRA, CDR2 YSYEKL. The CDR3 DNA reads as TGCGCCAGCAGCCAAAGGACAGGGAGTACCTACGAGCAGTACTTC. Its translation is CASSQRTGSTYEQYF.